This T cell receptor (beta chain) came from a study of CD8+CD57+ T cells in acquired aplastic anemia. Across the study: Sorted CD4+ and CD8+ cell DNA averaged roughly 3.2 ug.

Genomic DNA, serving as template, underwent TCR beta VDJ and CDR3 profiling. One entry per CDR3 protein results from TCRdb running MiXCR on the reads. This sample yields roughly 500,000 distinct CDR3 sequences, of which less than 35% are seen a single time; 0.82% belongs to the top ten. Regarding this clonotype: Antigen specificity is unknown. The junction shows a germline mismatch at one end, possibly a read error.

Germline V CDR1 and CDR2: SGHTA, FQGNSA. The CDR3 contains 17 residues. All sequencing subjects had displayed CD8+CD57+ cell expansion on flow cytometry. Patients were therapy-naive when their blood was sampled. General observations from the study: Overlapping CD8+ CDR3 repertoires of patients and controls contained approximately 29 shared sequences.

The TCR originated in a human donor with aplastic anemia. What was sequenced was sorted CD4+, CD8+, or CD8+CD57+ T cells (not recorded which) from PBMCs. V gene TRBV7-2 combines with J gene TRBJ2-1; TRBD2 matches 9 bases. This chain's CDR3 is CASSLAGRGGLSDEQFF. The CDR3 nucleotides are TGTGCCAGTAGCTTAGCAGGGCGGGGGGGCCTTTCCGATGAGCAGTTCTTC.